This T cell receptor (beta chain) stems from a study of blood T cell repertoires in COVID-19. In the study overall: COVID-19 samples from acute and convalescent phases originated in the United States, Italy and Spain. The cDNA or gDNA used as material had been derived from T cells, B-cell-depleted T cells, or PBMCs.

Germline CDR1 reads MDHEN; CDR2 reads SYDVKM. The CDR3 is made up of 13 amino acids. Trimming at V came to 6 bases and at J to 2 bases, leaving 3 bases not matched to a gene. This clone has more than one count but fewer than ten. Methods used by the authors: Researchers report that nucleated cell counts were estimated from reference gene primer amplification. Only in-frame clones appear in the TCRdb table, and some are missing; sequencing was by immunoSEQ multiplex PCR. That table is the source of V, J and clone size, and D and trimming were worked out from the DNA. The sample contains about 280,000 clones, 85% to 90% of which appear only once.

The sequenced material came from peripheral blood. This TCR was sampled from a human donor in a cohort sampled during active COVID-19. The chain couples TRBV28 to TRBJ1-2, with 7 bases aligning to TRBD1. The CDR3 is CASSRGQNYGYTF. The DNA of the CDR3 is TGTGCCAGCAGCCGGGGACAGAACTATGGCTACACCTTC.